Below are 25 T cell receptor beta chains sequenced from a single sample in a study of blood T cell repertoires in COVID-19. The method was immunoSEQ multiplex PCR; TCRdb's version includes in-frame clones alone and lacks a portion of them. The repertoire holds 310,000 or so clones, with roughly 90% as singletons. Material for sequencing was peripheral blood. All receptors come from a woman younger than 45 with COVID-19, enrolled during active disease.

The V and J genes are TRBV4-1 and TRBJ2-4, with 13 nucleotides matching TRBD2. Germline V lookup: CDR1 MGHRA, CDR2 YSYEKL. V shed 0 bases, J shed 2 bases, and the junction held 4 bases outside the gene matches. This CDR3 contains 18 residues. CDR3 DNA sequence: TGCGCCAGCAGCCAAGACTCGGGACTAGCGGGATCCAAAAACATTCAGTACTTC. It encodes CASSQDSGLAGSKNIQYF.

The rearrangement uses TRBV10-3 and TRBJ1-2; 8 bases are shared with TRBD1. Trimming removed 0 bases from V and 3 bases from J; junction bases left unmatched: 0. This CDR3 region has 14 residues. The germline V gene encodes CDR1 ENHRY and CDR2 SYGVKD. The CDR3 protein is CAISESTGDYGYTF. The CDR3 nucleotides read TGTGCCATCAGTGAGTCGACAGGGGACTATGGCTACACCTTC.

The rearrangement joins TRBV11-2 to TRBJ1-1; 9 nucleotides align to TRBD1. Trimming cost V 3 bases and J 4 bases; bases outside gene matches: 3. Germline V CDR1 and CDR2: SGHAT, FQNNGV. The length of the CDR3 is 14 residues. The CDR3 here is CASSLGTGSTEAFF. In DNA form, the CDR3 reads TGTGCCAGCAGCTTGGGGACAGGGAGCACTGAAGCTTTCTTT.

V gene TRBV27 combines with J gene TRBJ2-1; no clear D gene. V dropped 2 bases and J dropped 5 bases, with 13 bases sitting between them. In germline, CDR1 is MNHEY, CDR2 SMNVEV (reference sequence). The CDR3 length is 15 residues. This CDR3 is CASSLRLVPDNEQFF. DNA of the CDR3: TGTGCCAGCAGTTTAAGGCTAGTCCCCGACAATGAGCAGTTCTTC.

This clone turned up a few times. This sequence joins TRBV3-1 (or the pseudogene TRBV3-2) and TRBJ2-1, with D perhaps matching TRBD1 (6 bases). Trimming took 0 bases from V and 6 from J, leaving 15 bases between them. This CDR3 region has 16 residues. Germline-derived CDR1 and CDR2 are LGHDT and YNNKEL (reference sequence). The DNA for the CDR3 is TGTGCCAGCAGCCAAGACCGACCACAGGGTGTCAATGAGCAGTTCTTC. Amino acids: CASSQDRPQGVNEQFF.

The V call is TRBV2, the J call TRBJ2-7, with a weak D call TRBD2 (6 bases). Germline V lookup: CDR1 SNHLY, CDR2 FYNNEI. Trimming cost V 7 bases and J 1 base, with 20 bases left between them. This CDR3 spans 16 amino acids. Here the CDR3 DNA reads TGTGCCAGCACCAACCCGGGGGACGGTGGTTCCTACGAGCAGTACTTC. Its protein product is CASTNPGDGGSYEQYF. Full variable domain (remainder filled in from reference TRBV2 and TRBJ2-7): EPEVTQTPSHQVTQMGQEVILRCVPISNHLYFYWYRQILGQKVEFLVSFYNNEISEKSEIFDDQFSVERPDGSNFTLKIRSTKLEDSAMYFCASTNPGDGGSYEQYFGPGTRLTVT.

The chain employs TRBV6-2 or TRBV6-3 and TRBJ1-5; the D gene is possibly TRBD1 (6 bases). V lost 2 bases to trimming and J lost 1 base, with 9 bases between them. The CDR3 spans 15 residues. The V gene's germline CDR1 is MNHEY and CDR2 SVGEGT. CDR3 in DNA: TGTGCCAGCAGTTACCCTGACAGGAGCAATCAGCCCCAGCATTTT. Its translation: CASSYPDRSNQPQHF.

This clone appeared once. The chain carries TRBV25-1 and TRBJ1-3, with a tentative D call TRBD1 (5 bases). This CDR3 comprises 13 residues. Trimming stripped 6 bases from V and 0 bases from J, with 6 bases between. CDR1 is MGHDK and CDR2 is SYGVNS in the germline V gene. The CDR3 reads CASRGGSGNTIYF. In nucleotides, the CDR3 is TGTGCCAGCAGGGGGGGCTCTGGAAACACCATATATTTT.

In the case of this clone: One end of the junction fails to match germline, which may point to a read error. The J gene is TRBJ2-1, the V gene TRBV28; TRBD2 might be the D (6 bases). Germline CDR1 and CDR2: MDHEN and SYDVKM. CDR3 length: 14 amino acids. The CDR3 reads CASTPGSSYNEQFF. In DNA, the CDR3 is TGTGCGAGCACCCCCGGGAGCTCCTACAATGAGCAGTTCTTC.

V usage is TRBV27 and J usage is TRBJ2-7; 7 nucleotides agree with TRBD2. Germline assignment: CDR1 MNHEY and CDR2 SMNVEV (reference sequence). V shed 2 bases, J shed 0 bases, and the junction held 10 bases outside the gene matches. This CDR3 has 17 residues. CDR3 amino acids: CASSLRAPASGSYEQYF. CDR3 DNA sequence: TGTGCCAGCAGTTTAAGGGCCCCGGCTAGCGGCTCCTACGAGCAGTACTTC.

The gene calls are TRBV18 and TRBJ2-7; TRBD2 is a possible D gene (5 bases). The CDR3 extends over 15 amino acids. CDR1 and CDR2 from the germline V gene are KGHSH and LQKENI. Trimming stripped 2 bases from V and 3 bases from J, with 14 bases between. CDR3 region: CASSPMTRALYEQYF. DNA of the CDR3: TGTGCCAGCTCACCAATGACGCGGGCACTCTACGAGCAGTACTTC.

V and J are TRBV2 and TRBJ2-4; a possible D gene is TRBD2 (6 bases). Per the germline V gene, CDR1 is SNHLY and CDR2 is FYNNEI. The ends were cut back, 11 bases at V and 1 base at J, with 30 bases in the middle. The CDR3 has 19 residues. The CDR3 coding sequence is TGTGCCCGTTGGGGTTCCCCCCGACGTTACCGGGAGGCCAAAAACATTCAGTACTTC. Its translation: CARWGSPRRYREAKNIQYF.

The V gene is TRBV7-2, the J gene TRBJ2-7; 8 bases are a match to TRBD2. Germline V gene data show CDR1 as SGHTA and CDR2 as FQGNSA. The CDR3 sequence is 15 residues long. Trimming removed 2 bases from V and 2 bases from J; junction bases left unmatched: 5. CDR3 sequence (DNA): TGTGCCAGCAGCTTAATACTGGGACTAGCCTACGAGCAGTACTTC. Its protein product is CASSLILGLAYEQYF.

V gene TRBV3-1 (or the pseudogene TRBV3-2) combines with J gene TRBJ2-1, with D uncertain. CDR3 length: 11 amino acids. V lost 0 bases and J 10 bases, leaving 4 bases between the germline ends. Germline V CDR1 and CDR2: LGHDT, YNNKEL (reference sequence). As DNA, the CDR3 is TGTGCCAGCAGCCAAGAACACGAGCAGTTCTTC. This codes for CASSQEHEQFF.

The chain recombines TRBV5-4 with TRBJ2-5; D is unresolved. Germline V gives CDR1 SGHNT, CDR2 YYREEE (reference sequence). Trimming took 2 bases from V and 7 from J, leaving 6 bases between them. The CDR3 is 11 residues long. CDR3 DNA: TGTGCCAGCAGCTTCTACGGGACCCAGTACTTC. Its translation: CASSFYGTQYF.

This sequence joins TRBV5-1 and TRBJ2-7; the match to TRBD1 covers 9 bases. The V gene's germline CDR1 is SGHRS and CDR2 YFSETQ. The CDR3 sequence is 14 residues long. V shed 7 bases, J shed 9 bases, and the junction held 14 bases outside the gene matches. The CDR3 loop is CASHLGTGNDVQYF. The CDR3 DNA reads as TGCGCCAGCCACCTTGGGACAGGGAATGACGTGCAGTACTTC.

V is TRBV7-3 and J is TRBJ2-1, with TRBD1 identical over 7 bases. The CDR3 runs 13 residues. The V gene end was trimmed by 5 bases and the J gene end by 10 bases; junction bases not matched to a gene: 8. Looked up from germline, CDR1 is SGHTA and CDR2 is FQGTGA. The CDR3 DNA sequence: TGTGCCAGCAGCGCGACAGGGTTACGAGAGCAGTTCTTC. This gives the protein CASSATGLREQFF.

The gene calls are TRBV9 and TRBJ1-1, with 7 nucleotides matching TRBD1. Germline V gene lookup returns CDR1 SGDLS and CDR2 YYNGEE. The V segment lost 4 bases and the J segment 4 bases; nucleotides outside the gene matches: 10. The length of the CDR3 is 15 residues. In nucleotides, the CDR3 is TGTGCCAGCAGCTCCTCTTTTAGGGGGCGCACTGAAGCTTTCTTT. Its protein product is CASSSSFRGRTEAFF. Using reference TRBV9 and TRBJ1-1 for the parts outside the CDR3, the full variable domain is DSGVTQTPKHLITATGQRVTLRCSPRSGDLSVYWYQQSLDQGLQFLIQYYNGEERAKGNILERFSAQQFPDLHSELNLSSLELGDSALYFCASSSSFRGRTEAFFGQGTRLTVV.

As concerns this clone: The sample holds other DNA sequences that translate to the same CDR3. The chain employs TRBV4-1 and TRBJ2-3; the D gene is possibly TRBD2 (6 bases). The CDR3 has 15 residues. CDR1 and CDR2 from the germline V gene are MGHRA and YSYEKL. Trimming pared 4 bases from V and 3 bases from J, leaving 14 bases between. CDR3 amino acids: CASSLFGGGTDTQYF. As DNA, the CDR3 is TGCGCCAGCAGCCTCTTCGGTGGGGGGACAGATACGCAGTATTTT.

Worth noting for this clone: In the same sample, other DNA sequences code for this CDR3. The chain has TRBV24-1 and TRBJ2-5, with 7 bases aligning to TRBD1. V lost 0 bases and J lost 5; bases outside the gene matches: 2. Germline loops: CDR1 KGHDR, CDR2 SFDVKD. The CDR3 length is 14 residues. The CDR3 DNA follows: TGTGCCACCAGTGATTTGGCAGGGGGTGAGACCCAGTACTTC. This codes for CATSDLAGGETQYF.

There are a few counts of this clone. This sequence joins TRBV19 and TRBJ1-2, with D uncertain. V lost 10 bases and J lost 8, with 11 bases in between. CDR1 is LNHDA and CDR2 is SQIVND in the germline V gene (reference sequence). The CDR3 runs 10 residues. CDR3 sequence (DNA): TGTGCCACCAACTCGGAGGGCTACACCTTC. The encoded protein is CATNSEGYTF.

V usage is TRBV28 and J usage is TRBJ1-2, with 7 nucleotides matching TRBD1. The CDR3 runs 13 residues. V gave up 7 bases and J gave up 2 bases; unmatched junction bases: 4. CDR1 and CDR2 (germline): MDHEN, SYDVKM. DNA for the CDR3: TGTGCCAGCACACCACAGGGGAACTATGGCTACACCTTC. Translated, it gives CASTPQGNYGYTF.

The chain links TRBV6-2 or TRBV6-3 to TRBJ1-1; D remains unclear. The CDR3 runs to 12 residues. Germline CDR1 and CDR2: MNHEY and SVGEGT. V was shortened by 6 bases and J by 1 base, with 6 bases between the two germline ends. This CDR3 is CASSHRNTEAFF. CDR3 DNA: TGTGCCAGCAGCCACAGGAACACTGAAGCTTTCTTT.

CDR3 amino acids: CASSISPGLGYEQYF. CDR3 bases: TGTGCCAGCAGCATTTCTCCGGGACTAGGGTACGAGCAGTACTTC. This chain uses TRBV11-2 with TRBJ2-7; TRBD2 agrees at 8 bases. CDR3 length: 15 residues. Germline V gene data show CDR1 as SGHAT and CDR2 as FQNNGV. V lost 5 bases and J lost 4; bases outside the gene matches: 10.

This clone came up once. The J gene is TRBJ2-1, the V gene TRBV5-8; weak D call: TRBD2 (6 bases). Trimming shortened V by 0 bases and J by 3 bases, and 10 bases separated the two germline ends. In germline, CDR1 is SGHTS, CDR2 YDEGEE. The CDR3 runs 15 residues. The CDR3 nucleotides read TGTGCCAGCAGCTTGGACGGGAGAATCTACAATGAGCAGTTCTTC. Its translation is CASSLDGRIYNEQFF.